Listed below are T cell receptor beta chains from one sample, sequenced in a study of OX40 agonist ivuxolimab in advanced cancers. Assay: immunoSEQ multiplex PCR; the TCRdb copy retains only in-frame clones and omits some. The sample has over 80,000 clones; 85% to 90% are singletons. The sample was CD4+ or CD8+ T cells sorted from blood, taken in a trial of the OX40 agonist ivuxolimab. Source of these receptors: an adult with an advanced solid tumor such as melanoma, head and neck, liver or kidney cancer. Each CDR3 is given with its conserved first and last residue. A D gene is named only where the DNA matches it firmly. Rows may omit the clone size; those that give it use once, few, many or a size class.

d_gene: -; j_gene: TRBJ2-5; len: 14; v_gene: TRBV11-2; abundance: -; CDR3aa: CVSSLGANRETQYF; CDR3nt: TGTGTCAGCAGCTTAGGAGCCAACAGAGAGACCCAGTACTTC
d_gene: TRBD2; j_gene: TRBJ2-7; len: 15; v_gene: TRBV11-2; abundance: -; CDR3aa: CASSGDSGSEYEQYF; CDR3nt: TGTGCCAGCAGCGGAGATAGCGGGAGCGAATACGAGCAGTACTTC
d_gene: -; j_gene: TRBJ1-1; len: 14; v_gene: TRBV6-6; abundance: -; CDR3aa: CASSPPQGWNEAFF; CDR3nt: TGTGCCAGCAGCCCCCCCCAGGGGTGGAATGAAGCTTTCTTT
d_gene: -; j_gene: TRBJ2-7; len: 14; v_gene: TRBV19; abundance: once; CDR3aa: CASSIGPAAYEQYF; CDR3nt: TGTGCCAGTAGTATAGGGCCGGCAGCCTACGAGCAGTACTTC
d_gene: -; j_gene: TRBJ1-4; len: 15; v_gene: TRBV18; abundance: -; CDR3aa: CASSPLQGTNEKLFF; CDR3nt: TGTGCCAGCTCACCACTCCAGGGTACTAATGAAAAACTGTTTTTT
d_gene: -; j_gene: TRBJ1-2; len: 17; v_gene: TRBV9; abundance: -; CDR3aa: CASSSQPGKKNNYGYTF; CDR3nt: TGTGCCAGCAGCTCCCAACCGGGTAAAAAAAATAACTATGGCTACACCTTC
d_gene: TRBD1; j_gene: TRBJ1-1; len: 15; v_gene: TRBV30; abundance: -; CDR3aa: CAWSQTQGRNTEAFF; CDR3nt: TGTGCCTGGAGTCAAACACAGGGGCGCAACACTGAAGCTTTCTTT
d_gene: -; j_gene: TRBJ2-1; len: 14; v_gene: TRBV5-1; abundance: -; CDR3aa: CASSLGTDPNEQFF; CDR3nt: TGCGCCAGCAGCTTGGGAACCGACCCCAATGAGCAGTTCTTC
d_gene: TRBD1; j_gene: TRBJ1-2; len: 15; v_gene: TRBV7-9; abundance: -; CDR3aa: CASSLAGTGGNGYTF; CDR3nt: TGTGCCAGCAGCTTAGCGGGTACAGGGGGTAATGGCTACACCTTC
d_gene: -; j_gene: TRBJ2-7; len: 15; v_gene: TRBV7-2; abundance: -; CDR3aa: CASSLKGGVVGEQYF; CDR3nt: TGTGCCAGCAGCTTAAAAGGCGGGGTTGTCGGCGAGCAGTACTTC
d_gene: -; j_gene: TRBJ2-3; len: 15; v_gene: TRBV6-1; abundance: -; CDR3aa: CASSEMDSGTDTQYF; CDR3nt: TGTGCCAGCAGTGAAATGGATTCGGGGACAGATACGCAGTATTTT
d_gene: TRBD2; j_gene: TRBJ2-1; len: 14; v_gene: TRBV6-5; abundance: -; CDR3aa: CASSSGGRYNEQFF; CDR3nt: TGTGCCAGCAGTAGCGGGGGGCGATACAATGAGCAGTTCTTC
d_gene: TRBD1; j_gene: TRBJ1-1; len: 15; v_gene: TRBV6-6; abundance: -; CDR3aa: CASIEATGVRYEAFF; CDR3nt: TGTGCCAGCATCGAAGCGACAGGGGTTAGATATGAAGCTTTCTTT
d_gene: TRBD2; j_gene: TRBJ2-2; len: 18; v_gene: TRBV4-3; abundance: -; CDR3aa: CASSQVRTGLGRTGELFF; CDR3nt: TGCGCCAGCAGCCAAGTTAGAACGGGACTAGGTCGCACCGGGGAGCTGTTTTTT
d_gene: TRBD1; j_gene: TRBJ1-2; len: 14; v_gene: TRBV7-9; abundance: -; CDR3aa: CASSLGQGGYGYTF; CDR3nt: TGTGCCAGCAGCTTAGGACAGGGCGGCTATGGCTACACCTTC
d_gene: -; j_gene: TRBJ1-5; len: 13; v_gene: TRBV30; abundance: once; CDR3aa: CAWNGGGNQPQHF; CDR3nt: TGTGCCTGGAACGGGGGAGGCAATCAGCCCCAGCATTTT
d_gene: -; j_gene: TRBJ2-7; len: 17; v_gene: TRBV18; abundance: -; CDR3aa: CASSPIPRQGAYHEQYF; CDR3nt: TGTGCCAGCTCACCGATACCGAGGCAGGGAGCTTATCACGAGCAGTACTTC
d_gene: -; j_gene: TRBJ2-1; len: 15; v_gene: TRBV5-1; abundance: -; CDR3aa: CASSYGVTTYNEQFF; CDR3nt: TGCGCCAGCAGCTACGGGGTGACCACCTACAATGAGCAGTTCTTC
d_gene: TRBD1; j_gene: TRBJ2-1; len: 15; v_gene: TRBV19; abundance: -; CDR3aa: CASIPGTESYNEQFF; CDR3nt: TGTGCCAGTATCCCTGGGACAGAGTCCTACAATGAGCAGTTCTTC
d_gene: TRBD2; j_gene: TRBJ2-5; len: 19; v_gene: TRBV5-1; abundance: -; CDR3aa: CASSLALRASGTKQETQYF; CDR3nt: TGCGCCAGCAGCTTGGCCCTAAGGGCTAGCGGGACAAAGCAAGAGACCCAGTACTTC
d_gene: TRBD2; j_gene: TRBJ2-1; len: 16; v_gene: TRBV4-2; abundance: once; CDR3aa: CASSHLAGTSLDEQFF; CDR3nt: TGTGCCAGCAGCCACCTAGCGGGGACCTCTCTGGATGAGCAGTTCTTC
d_gene: TRBD1; j_gene: TRBJ2-3; len: 16; v_gene: TRBV12-5; abundance: -; CDR3aa: CASGQGTRTGADTQYF; CDR3nt: TGTGCTAGTGGGCAAGGGACTCGGACAGGGGCAGATACGCAGTATTTT
d_gene: TRBD1; j_gene: TRBJ1-1; len: 13; v_gene: TRBV27; abundance: -; CDR3aa: CASSFGQDTEAFF; CDR3nt: TGTGCCAGCAGTTTTGGACAGGACACTGAAGCTTTCTTT
d_gene: -; j_gene: TRBJ1-5; len: 14; v_gene: TRBV19; abundance: -; CDR3aa: CASIAQGLAQPQHF; CDR3nt: TGTGCCAGTATAGCGCAGGGGTTGGCTCAGCCCCAGCATTTT
d_gene: -; j_gene: TRBJ2-7; len: 12; v_gene: TRBV7-9; abundance: -; CDR3aa: CASKLDNDEQYF; CDR3nt: TGTGCCAGCAAACTAGATAACGACGAGCAGTACTTC
d_gene: -; j_gene: TRBJ1-1; len: 15; v_gene: TRBV5-4; abundance: -; CDR3aa: CASSLPRQERTEAFF; CDR3nt: TGTGCCAGCAGCTTGCCCCGACAGGAAAGGACTGAAGCTTTCTTT
d_gene: -; j_gene: TRBJ2-2; len: 18; v_gene: TRBV27; abundance: -; CDR3aa: CASSLPGGGTVNTGELFF; CDR3nt: TGTGCCAGCAGTTTACCCGGCGGAGGGACGGTGAACACCGGGGAGCTGTTTTTT
d_gene: -; j_gene: TRBJ2-4; len: 12; v_gene: TRBV6-5; abundance: -; CDR3aa: CNGTEPFGIQYF; CDR3nt: TGTAATGGGACCGAACCCTTCGGCATTCAGTACTTC
d_gene: -; j_gene: TRBJ1-1; len: 17; v_gene: TRBV11-1; abundance: -; CDR3aa: CASSLARTARPNTEAFF; CDR3nt: TGTGCCAGCAGCTTAGCTCGGACAGCCCGACCGAACACTGAAGCTTTCTTT
d_gene: -; j_gene: TRBJ1-2; len: 12; v_gene: TRBV6-4; abundance: -; CDR3aa: CASSDPGTTLTF; CDR3nt: TGTGCCAGCAGTGACCCCGGGACAACTCTTACCTTC
d_gene: -; j_gene: TRBJ1-6; len: 15; v_gene: TRBV10-3; abundance: once; CDR3aa: CAISATSSYNSPLHF; CDR3nt: TGTGCCATCAGTGCAACAAGCTCCTATAATTCACCCCTCCACTTT
d_gene: TRBD1; j_gene: TRBJ1-4; len: 14; v_gene: TRBV5-1; abundance: -; CDR3aa: CASSLGQGSEKLFF; CDR3nt: TGCGCCAGCAGCTTAGGACAGGGGAGCGAAAAACTGTTTTTT
d_gene: -; j_gene: TRBJ2-6; len: 18; v_gene: TRBV10-3; abundance: -; CDR3aa: CAISGLGVVSSGANVLTF; CDR3nt: TGTGCCATCAGTGGTCTTGGGGTAGTGAGCTCTGGGGCCAACGTCCTGACTTTC
d_gene: -; j_gene: TRBJ2-6; len: 13; v_gene: TRBV7-3; abundance: -; CDR3aa: CASSLYGANVLTF; CDR3nt: TGTGCCAGCAGCTTATATGGGGCCAACGTCCTGACTTTC
d_gene: TRBD1; j_gene: TRBJ1-2; len: 14; v_gene: TRBV6-5; abundance: once; CDR3aa: CASRTTGANYGYTF; CDR3nt: TGTGCCAGCAGGACGACAGGGGCTAACTATGGCTACACCTTC
d_gene: -; j_gene: TRBJ1-3; len: 16; v_gene: TRBV9; abundance: few; CDR3aa: CASSPARVAGGNTIYF; CDR3nt: TGTGCCAGCAGCCCAGCTAGGGTAGCGGGCGGAAACACCATATATTTT
d_gene: -; j_gene: TRBJ2-7; len: 12; v_gene: TRBV18; abundance: -; CDR3aa: CASSPGRYEQYF; CDR3nt: TGTGCCAGCTCACCGGGGAGGTACGAGCAGTACTTC
d_gene: -; j_gene: TRBJ1-4; len: 13; v_gene: TRBV7-9; abundance: -; CDR3aa: CASSLNSNEKLFF; CDR3nt: TGTGCCAGCAGTCTTAACAGTAATGAAAAACTGTTTTTT
d_gene: -; j_gene: TRBJ2-5; len: 14; v_gene: TRBV9; abundance: -; CDR3aa: CASSVGQLQETQYF; CDR3nt: TGTGCCAGCAGCGTAGGGCAATTACAAGAGACCCAGTACTTC
d_gene: -; j_gene: TRBJ1-5; len: 14; v_gene: TRBV6-1; abundance: -; CDR3aa: CATQGFGGNQPQHF; CDR3nt: TGTGCCACCCAGGGGTTTGGTGGCAATCAGCCCCAGCATTTT
d_gene: -; j_gene: TRBJ1-3; len: 15; v_gene: TRBV19; abundance: -; CDR3aa: CASSIGGYSGNTIYF; CDR3nt: TGTGCCAGTAGTATCGGGGGGTACTCTGGAAACACCATATATTTT
d_gene: -; j_gene: TRBJ2-5; len: 11; v_gene: TRBV14; abundance: once; CDR3aa: CASSRAGAQYF; CDR3nt: TGTGCCAGCAGCCGGGCTGGAGCCCAGTACTTC
d_gene: -; j_gene: TRBJ1-5; len: 16; v_gene: TRBV4-1; abundance: -; CDR3aa: CASSQDGGLGNQPQHF; CDR3nt: TGCGCCAGCAGCCAAGATGGGGGGCTAGGGAATCAGCCCCAGCATTTT
d_gene: TRBD2; j_gene: TRBJ2-3; len: 15; v_gene: TRBV11-1; abundance: -; CDR3aa: CASSFSSGRTDTQYF; CDR3nt: TGTGCCAGCAGCTTTTCTAGCGGGAGGACAGATACGCAGTATTTT
d_gene: -; j_gene: TRBJ2-3; len: 13; v_gene: TRBV6-4; abundance: -; CDR3aa: CASRRDITDTQYF; CDR3nt: TGTGCCAGCAGGAGGGACATCACAGATACGCAGTATTTT
d_gene: -; j_gene: TRBJ2-7; len: 13; v_gene: TRBV5-8; abundance: few; CDR3aa: CAGRLAGSYEQYF; CDR3nt: TGTGCCGGCCGGCTAGCCGGATCCTACGAGCAGTACTTC
d_gene: -; j_gene: TRBJ2-5; len: 14; v_gene: TRBV15; abundance: -; CDR3aa: CATSRDRGQETQYF; CDR3nt: TGTGCCACCAGCAGAGACCGGGGTCAAGAGACCCAGTACTTC
d_gene: -; j_gene: TRBJ1-6; len: 15; v_gene: TRBV11-3; abundance: -; CDR3aa: CASSALDEANSPLHF; CDR3nt: TGTGCCAGCAGCGCCCTAGACGAGGCTAATTCACCCCTCCACTTT
d_gene: -; j_gene: TRBJ1-2; len: 15; v_gene: TRBV6-6; abundance: -; CDR3aa: CASSYSDWVSGGYTF; CDR3nt: TGTGCCAGCAGTTACTCGGATTGGGTCTCCGGGGGCTACACCTTC
d_gene: -; j_gene: TRBJ2-3; len: 17; v_gene: TRBV6-1; abundance: -; CDR3aa: CASSEEGNWRATDTQYF; CDR3nt: TGTGCCAGCAGTGAAGAGGGCAACTGGAGGGCCACAGATACGCAGTATTTT
d_gene: -; j_gene: TRBJ1-1; len: 13; v_gene: TRBV5-1; abundance: -; CDR3aa: CASSGQMNTEAFF; CDR3nt: TGCGCCAGCAGCGGACAGATGAACACTGAAGCTTTCTTT
d_gene: -; j_gene: TRBJ2-3; len: 15; v_gene: TRBV9; abundance: -; CDR3aa: CASSKNRVSTDTQYF; CDR3nt: TGTGCCAGCAGCAAAAACAGGGTTAGCACAGATACGCAGTATTTT
d_gene: TRBD2; j_gene: TRBJ2-1; len: 17; v_gene: TRBV7-9; abundance: -; CDR3aa: CASSWTSGGRANNEQFF; CDR3nt: TGTGCCAGCAGTTGGACTAGCGGGGGCCGCGCCAACAATGAGCAGTTCTTC
d_gene: -; j_gene: TRBJ1-1; len: 15; v_gene: TRBV11-3; abundance: -; CDR3aa: CASSLRQSMNTEAFF; CDR3nt: TGTGCCAGCAGCTTACGCCAGAGCATGAACACTGAAGCTTTCTTT
d_gene: TRBD1; j_gene: TRBJ1-2; len: 14; v_gene: TRBV5-1; abundance: -; CDR3aa: CASSWGQDEDGYTF; CDR3nt: TGCGCCAGCAGCTGGGGACAGGATGAAGATGGCTACACCTTC